This TCR beta chain was recovered during a study of shared clonotypes between healthy human individuals. Study summary: Per donor, CD8 memory used one plate, CD8 naive used two, CD4 memory used three and CD4 naive used three. Study-wide findings and caveats: Sharing across four donors was highest in naive CD4 (roughly 5%) and lowest in memory CD8 (0.4%). Larger estimated richness was generally recorded for naive subsets relative to memory subsets.

As regards this clone: Its specificity is not known.

The CDR3 sequence is 14 residues long. V lost 7 bases and J 4 bases, leaving 16 bases between the germline ends. Per the germline V gene, CDR1 is WSHSY and CDR2 is SAAADI. Positive CCR7 selection of CD45RO-negative cells yielded the naive CD8 cells, and terminally differentiated effector memory CD45RA+ cells were excluded. Every subset had its genomic DNA shared out evenly among several immunoSEQ plates. Assay used: immunoSEQ multiplex PCR; TCRdb lists only in-frame clones, some missing. The table includes 1.5 million to 2.5 million clones, 85% to 95% detected once. The genes are TRBV10-2 and TRBJ1-1, with unresolved D. The TCR comes from a man aged 18 to 30 in good health. The material sequenced was naive CD8+ T cells sorted from blood. This CDR3 is CASTQLGYGTEAFF. The CDR3 DNA reads TGCGCCAGCACCCAACTAGGCTATGGCACTGAAGCTTTCTTT.